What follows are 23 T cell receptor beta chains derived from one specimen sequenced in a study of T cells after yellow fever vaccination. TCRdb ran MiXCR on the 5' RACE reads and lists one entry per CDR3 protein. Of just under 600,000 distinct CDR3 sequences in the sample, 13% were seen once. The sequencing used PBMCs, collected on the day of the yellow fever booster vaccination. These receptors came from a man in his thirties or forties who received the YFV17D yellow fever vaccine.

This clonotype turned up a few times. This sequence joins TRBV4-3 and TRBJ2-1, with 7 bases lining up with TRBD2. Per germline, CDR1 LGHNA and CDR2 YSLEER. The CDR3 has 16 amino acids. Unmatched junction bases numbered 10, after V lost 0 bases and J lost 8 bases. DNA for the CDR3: TGCGCCAGCAGCCAAGAAATAGGCGGGAGCAACGATGAGCAGTTCTTC. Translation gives CASSQEIGGSNDEQFF.

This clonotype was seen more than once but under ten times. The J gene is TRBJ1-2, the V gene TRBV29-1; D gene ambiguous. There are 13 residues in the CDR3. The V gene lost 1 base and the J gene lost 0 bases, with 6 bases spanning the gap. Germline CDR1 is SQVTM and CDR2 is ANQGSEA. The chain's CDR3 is CSVEGPSNYGYTF. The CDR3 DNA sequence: TGCAGCGTTGAAGGTCCCTCTAACTATGGCTACACCTTC.

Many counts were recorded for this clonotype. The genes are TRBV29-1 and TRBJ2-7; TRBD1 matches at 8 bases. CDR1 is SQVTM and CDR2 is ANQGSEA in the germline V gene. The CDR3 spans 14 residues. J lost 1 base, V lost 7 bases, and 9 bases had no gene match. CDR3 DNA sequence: TGCAGCGCCTCCCCCGGGACAGGTTCCTACGAGCAGTACTTC. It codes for CSASPGTGSYEQYF.

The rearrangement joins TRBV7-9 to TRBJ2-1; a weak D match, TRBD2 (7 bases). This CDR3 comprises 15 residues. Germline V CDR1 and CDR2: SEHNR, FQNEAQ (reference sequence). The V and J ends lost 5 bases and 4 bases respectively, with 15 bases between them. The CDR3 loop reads CASSPGASGYNEQFF. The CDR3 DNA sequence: TGTGCCAGCAGCCCGGGGGCTAGCGGATACAATGAGCAGTTCTTC.

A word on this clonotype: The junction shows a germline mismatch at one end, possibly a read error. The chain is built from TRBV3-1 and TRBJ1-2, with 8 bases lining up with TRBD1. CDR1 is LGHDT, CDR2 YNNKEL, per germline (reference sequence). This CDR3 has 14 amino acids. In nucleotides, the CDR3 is TGTGTCAGCAGCCGTGTCCAGGGGGCCGATGGCTACACCTTC. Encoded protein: CVSSRVQGADGYTF.

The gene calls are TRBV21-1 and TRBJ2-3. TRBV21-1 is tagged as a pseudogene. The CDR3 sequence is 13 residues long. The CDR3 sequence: CASSKGLTDTQYF. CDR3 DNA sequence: TGTGCCAGCAGCAAAGGACTCACAGATACGCAGTATTTT.

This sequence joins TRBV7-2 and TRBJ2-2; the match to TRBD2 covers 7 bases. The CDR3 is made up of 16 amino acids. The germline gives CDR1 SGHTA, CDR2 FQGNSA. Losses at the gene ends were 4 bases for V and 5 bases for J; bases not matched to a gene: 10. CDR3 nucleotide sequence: TGTGCCAGCAGCTCCCTGACTAGCATGATAACCGGGGAGCTGTTTTTT. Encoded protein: CASSSLTSMITGELFF.

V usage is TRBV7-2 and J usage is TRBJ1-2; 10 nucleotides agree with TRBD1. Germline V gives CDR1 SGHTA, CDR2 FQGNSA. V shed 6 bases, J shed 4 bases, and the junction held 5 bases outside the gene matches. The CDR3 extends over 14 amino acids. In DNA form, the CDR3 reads TGTGCCAGCAGACAGACAGGGGGCGTCTATGGCTACACCTTC. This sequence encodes CASRQTGGVYGYTF.

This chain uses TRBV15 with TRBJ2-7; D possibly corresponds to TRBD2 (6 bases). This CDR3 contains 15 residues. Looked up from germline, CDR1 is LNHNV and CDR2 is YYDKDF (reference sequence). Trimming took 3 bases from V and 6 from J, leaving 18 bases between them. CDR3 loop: CATSRNQGGGGEQYF. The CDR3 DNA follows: TGTGCCACCAGCAGGAATCAGGGTGGGGGAGGCGAGCAGTACTTC.

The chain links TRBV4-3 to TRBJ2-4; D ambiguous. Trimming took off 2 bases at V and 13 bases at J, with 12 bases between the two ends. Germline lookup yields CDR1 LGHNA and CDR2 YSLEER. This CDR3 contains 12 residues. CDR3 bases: TGCGCCAGCAGCCAATCCGGCCAGGCACAGTACTTC. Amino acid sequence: CASSQSGQAQYF.

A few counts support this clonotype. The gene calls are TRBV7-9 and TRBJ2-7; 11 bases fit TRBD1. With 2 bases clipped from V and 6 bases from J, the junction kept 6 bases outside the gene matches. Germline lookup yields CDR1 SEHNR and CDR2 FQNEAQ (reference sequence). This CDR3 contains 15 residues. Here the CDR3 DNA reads TGTGCCAGCAGCTTAACGTACGGGACAGGGGGCGAGCAGTACTTC. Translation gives CASSLTYGTGGEQYF.

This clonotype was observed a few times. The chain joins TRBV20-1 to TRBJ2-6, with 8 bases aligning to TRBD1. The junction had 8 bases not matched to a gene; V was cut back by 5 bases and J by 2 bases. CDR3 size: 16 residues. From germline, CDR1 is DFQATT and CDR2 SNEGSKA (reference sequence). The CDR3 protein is CSAGQGTITGANVLTF. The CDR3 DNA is TGCAGTGCTGGACAGGGAACAATAACTGGGGCCAACGTCCTGACTTTC.

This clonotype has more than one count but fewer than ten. CDR3 residues: CASTGTSGNRPYNEQFF. CDR3 nucleotide sequence: TGCGCCAGCACTGGGACTAGCGGGAATCGCCCCTACAATGAGCAGTTCTTC. The chain recombines TRBV10-2 with TRBJ2-1; 13 bases align to TRBD2. V was pared by 7 bases and J by 2 bases, with 8 bases of the junction left unmatched. This CDR3 contains 17 residues. Germline V gene lookup returns CDR1 WSHSY and CDR2 SAAADI.

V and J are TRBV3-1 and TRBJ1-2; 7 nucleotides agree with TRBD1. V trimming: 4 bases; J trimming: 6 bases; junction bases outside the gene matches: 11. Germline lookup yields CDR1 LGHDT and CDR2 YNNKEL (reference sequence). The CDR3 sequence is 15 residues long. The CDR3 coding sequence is TGTGCCAGCAGCCTAGGGGGCGGCCAGTGGAATGGCTACACCTTC. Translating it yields CASSLGGGQWNGYTF. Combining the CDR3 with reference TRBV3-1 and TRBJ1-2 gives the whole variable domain DTAVSQTPKYLVTQMGNDKSIKCEQNLGHDTMYWYKQDSKKFLKIMFSYNNKELIINETVPNRFSPKSPDKAHLNLHINSLELGDSAVYFCASSLGGGQWNGYTFGSGTRLTVV.

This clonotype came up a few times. CDR3 region: CASSASSGSRDEQYF. CDR3 DNA: TGTGCCAGCAGCGCCTCTAGCGGGAGTCGGGACGAGCAGTACTTC. This chain joins TRBV11-1 and TRBJ2-7; the match to TRBD2 covers 10 bases. CDR3 size: 15 residues. CDR1 and CDR2 from the germline V gene are SGHAT and FQDESV (reference sequence). Germline trimming cut 5 bases from V and 5 bases from J; bases unmatched to any gene: 9.

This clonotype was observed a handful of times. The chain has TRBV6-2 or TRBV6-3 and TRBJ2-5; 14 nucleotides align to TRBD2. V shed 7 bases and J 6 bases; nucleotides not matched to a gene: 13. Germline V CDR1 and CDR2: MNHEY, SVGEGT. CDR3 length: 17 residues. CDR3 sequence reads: CASIYTGTSGSGKTQYF. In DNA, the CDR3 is TGTGCCAGCATATACACCGGGACTAGCGGGAGTGGAAAGACCCAGTACTTC.

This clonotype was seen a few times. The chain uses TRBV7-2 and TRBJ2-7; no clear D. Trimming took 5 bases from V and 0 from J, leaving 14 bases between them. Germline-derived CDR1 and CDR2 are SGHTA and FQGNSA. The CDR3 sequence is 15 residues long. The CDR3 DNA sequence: TGTGCCAGCAGCCCAACGGCCCTCCCCTCCTACGAGCAGTACTTC. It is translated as CASSPTALPSYEQYF.

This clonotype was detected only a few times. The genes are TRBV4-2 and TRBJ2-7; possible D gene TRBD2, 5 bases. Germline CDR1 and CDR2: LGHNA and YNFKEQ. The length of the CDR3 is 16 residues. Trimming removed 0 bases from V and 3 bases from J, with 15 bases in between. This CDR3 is CASSQERGQSLYEQYF. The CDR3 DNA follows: TGTGCCAGCAGCCAAGAGAGAGGGCAATCCCTCTACGAGCAGTACTTC.

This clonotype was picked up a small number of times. DNA of the CDR3: TGTGCCAGCAGCGGCATAGCGGACTCTGGCGGGAACATTCAGTACTTC. As protein: CASSGIADSGGNIQYF. This chain links TRBV11-2 with TRBJ2-4, with TRBD2 as a possible D gene (6 bases). In germline, CDR1 is SGHAT, CDR2 FQNNGV. The V and J ends lost 5 bases and 7 bases respectively, with 21 bases between them. The CDR3 consists of 16 residues.

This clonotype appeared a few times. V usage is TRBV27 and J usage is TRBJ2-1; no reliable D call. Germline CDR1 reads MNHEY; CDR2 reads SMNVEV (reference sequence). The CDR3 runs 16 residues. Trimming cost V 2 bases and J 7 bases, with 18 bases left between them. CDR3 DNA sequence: TGTGCCAGCAGTTTACTGCCCCCAGCCGTGGGGAATGAGCAGTTCTTC. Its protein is CASSLLPPAVGNEQFF.

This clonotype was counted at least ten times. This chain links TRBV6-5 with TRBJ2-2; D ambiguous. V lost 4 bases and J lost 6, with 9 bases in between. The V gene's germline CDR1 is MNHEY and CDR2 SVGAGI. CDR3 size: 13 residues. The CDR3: CASSFHQAGELFF. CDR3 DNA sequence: TGTGCCAGCAGTTTCCACCAGGCCGGGGAGCTGTTTTTT.

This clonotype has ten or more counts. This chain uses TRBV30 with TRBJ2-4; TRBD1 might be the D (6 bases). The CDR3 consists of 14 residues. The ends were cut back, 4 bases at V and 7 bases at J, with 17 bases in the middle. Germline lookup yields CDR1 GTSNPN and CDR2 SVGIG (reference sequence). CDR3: CAWKSGAKGNIQYF. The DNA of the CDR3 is TGTGCCTGGAAGTCAGGGGCCAAAGGGAACATTCAGTACTTC. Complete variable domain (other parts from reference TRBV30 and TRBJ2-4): SQTIHQWPATLVQPVGSPLSLECTVEGTSNPNLYWYRQAAGRGLQLLFYSVGIGQISSEVPQNLSASRPQDRQFILSSKKLLLSDSGFYLCAWKSGAKGNIQYFGAGTRLSVL.

CDR3 in DNA: TGTGCCAGCAGCTTGTACCAGGATGCTCGGCGCTCCACAGATACGCAGTATTTT. This gives the protein CASSLYQDARRSTDTQYF. The chain combines TRBV5-5 with TRBJ2-3; D gene unclear. CDR3 size: 18 residues. The V end was cut by 1 base, the J end by 2 bases, with 20 bases between. From germline, CDR1 is SGHKS and CDR2 YYEKEE (reference sequence).